These T cell receptor beta chains were read from a single sample in a study of response to subunit inactivated influenza vaccine. Using its own MiXCR run on the RT-PCR reads, TCRdb lists one record per CDR3 protein. Seen here are a few hundred thousand distinct CDR3 sequences, approximately 20% observed once, and the top ten hold approximately 10%. The sample in question was PBMCs from blood, obtained less than 22 months after vaccination. These receptors originate from a man in his fifties or sixties who received an inactivated influenza vaccine. Each CDR3 is given with its conserved first and last residue. A D gene is named only where the DNA matches it firmly. A row's size may be missing; if present it is once, few, many or a size class.

clone size	V gene	D gene	J gene	CDR3 protein	CDR3 DNA
-	TRBV7-2	-	TRBJ1-6	CASNPRSTYNSPLHF	TGTGCCAGCAACCCTCGTAGCACGTATAATTCACCCCTCCACTTT
few	TRBV5-1	TRBD1	TRBJ1-2	CASSIGTGQNYGYTF	TGCGCCAGCAGTATTGGGACAGGGCAAAACTATGGCTACACCTTC
-	TRBV20-1	-	TRBJ2-1	CSARDPTAGLDEQFF	TGCAGTGCTAGAGATCCCACCGCCGGCTTGGATGAGCAGTTCTTC
-	TRBV12-3/TRBV12-4	-	TRBJ2-7	CASSLGGPLYEQYF	TGTGCCAGCAGCCTAGGGGGGCCATTATACGAGCAGTACTTC
few	TRBV23-1	-	TRBJ1-1	CASSQSGRDGNTEAFF	TGCGCCAGCAGTCAATCAGGGAGGGACGGAAACACTGAAGCTTTCTTT
-	TRBV5-1	-	TRBJ1-4	CASSHPEDEKLFF	TGCGCCAGCAGTCATCCGGAGGATGAAAAACTGTTTTTT
few	TRBV7-9	-	TRBJ1-6	CASSLGGTENNSPLHF	TGTGCCAGCAGCTTAGGCGGGACGGAGAATAATTCACCCCTCCACTTT
few	TRBV6-2/TRBV6-3	TRBD2	TRBJ2-2	CASSYRLRAGVMYTGELFF	TGTGCCAGCAGTTACAGGTTGCGAGCGGGAGTGATGTACACCGGGGAGCTGTTTTTT
many	TRBV30	-	TRBJ1-2	CAWRGGGYGYTF	TGTGCCTGGAGAGGGGGAGGCTATGGCTACACCTTC
-	TRBV3-1	-	TRBJ1-2	CASSQDPGLRGYTF	TGTGCCAGCAGCCAAGATCCTGGGCTTAGGGGCTACACCTTC
-	TRBV7-9	-	TRBJ2-7	CASSLGGATYEQYF	TGTGCCAGCAGCTTAGGGGGAGCCACCTACGAGCAGTACTTC
-	TRBV4-3	TRBD1	TRBJ2-2	CASSWFAGGTGELFF	TGCGCCAGCAGTTGGTTCGCAGGGGGCACCGGGGAGCTGTTTTTT
few	TRBV6-1	-	TRBJ1-5	CASSPVRGSFQPQHF	TGTGCCAGCAGTCCCGTCAGGGGTAGTTTTCAGCCCCAGCATTTT
many	TRBV6-1	-	TRBJ1-1	CASSEPRTEAFF	TGTGCCAGCAGTGAACCCCGTACTGAAGCTTTCTTT
many	TRBV10-3	-	TRBJ2-7	CAISGGGRAANEQYF	TGTGCCATCAGCGGAGGGGGGCGAGCCGCCAACGAGCAGTACTTC
-	TRBV11-3	-	TRBJ2-7	CASSLDGDREQYF	TGTGCCAGCAGCTTAGATGGTGATCGCGAGCAGTACTTC
few	TRBV14	-	TRBJ2-3	CASSQRGGLPYTDTQYF	TGTGCCAGCAGCCAGAGAGGCGGGTTACCCTACACAGATACGCAGTATTTT
many	TRBV12-3/TRBV12-4	TRBD1	TRBJ1-5	CASSKSGTGSWNQPQHF	TGTGCCAGCAGTAAATCCGGGACAGGGAGTTGGAATCAGCCCCAGCATTTT
once	TRBV4-3	TRBD2	TRBJ2-5	CASSQDPGGLGPQYF	TGCGCCAGCAGCCAAGATCCGGGAGGCCTGGGGCCCCAGTACTTC
-	TRBV10-3	-	TRBJ1-2	CAISETGVDGYTF	TGTGCCATCAGTGAGACGGGGGTTGATGGCTACACCTTC
few	TRBV2	-	TRBJ1-1	CASRRRWGDTEAFF	TGTGCCAGCAGGAGACGGTGGGGGGACACTGAAGCTTTCTTT
-	TRBV6-1	TRBD2	TRBJ2-1	CASRVASGSYNEQFF	TGTGCCAGCAGGGTCGCTAGCGGTTCCTACAATGAGCAGTTCTTC
-	TRBV4-1	-	TRBJ2-3	CASSHYGSARFPDTQYF	TGCGCCAGCAGCCATTACGGGTCGGCGCGATTCCCAGATACGCAGTATTTT
few	TRBV28	-	TRBJ2-1	CASSLFGTSSYNEQFF	TGTGCCAGCAGTTTATTTGGGACAAGCTCCTACAATGAGCAGTTCTTC
many	TRBV5-1	TRBD1	TRBJ1-4	CASSSRTGGNEKLFF	TGCGCCAGCAGCTCGAGGACAGGGGGAAACGAAAAACTGTTTTTT
-	TRBV7-2	-	TRBJ1-3	CASRAGGSGNTIYF	TGTGCCAGCAGGGCCGGTGGATCGGGAAACACCATATATTTT
few	TRBV30	-	TRBJ1-2	CAWSVSSGYTF	TGTGCCTGGAGTGTCTCCAGTGGCTACACCTTC
-	TRBV2	-	TRBJ2-3	CASSDDTQYF	TGTGCCAGCAGTGACGATACGCAGTATTTT